A selection of T cell receptor beta chains follows, all from one sample in a study of cytomegalovirus exposure and HLA in healthy donors. Clones were sequenced by immunoSEQ multiplex PCR, and TCRdb holds only the in-frame ones, with some missing. The repertoire holds some 140,000 clones, with over 75% as singletons. The sequenced sample was PBMCs. Receptor source: a woman aged 45-65 years in good health and CMV-seropositive. The CDR3 runs from the conserved cysteine through the conserved F or W. Each record gives: clone size, J gene, D gene, V gene, CDR3 protein, CDR3 DNA. A D gene is named only where the DNA matches it firmly. The listing skips clone size in some rows; elsewhere it reads once, few, many or a size class.

NA	TRBJ1-1	NA	TRBV30	CAWSMRRGKITEAFF	TGTGCCTGGAGTATGAGGCGGGGCAAAATCACTGAAGCTTTCTTT
NA	TRBJ1-3	NA	TRBV9	CASSVQGRWGPGNTIYF	TGTGCCAGCAGCGTACAGGGGCGGTGGGGCCCTGGAAACACCATATATTTT
NA	TRBJ1-6	NA	TRBV7-9	CASSLLSFNSPLHF	TGTGCCAGCAGCTTACTCAGTTTTAATTCACCCCTCCACTTT
NA	TRBJ1-3	NA	TRBV2	CASSEAYGGNTIYF	TGTGCCAGCAGTGAAGCTTACGGTGGAAACACCATATATTTT
NA	TRBJ1-2	NA	TRBV5-5	CASSLSPGDGYTF	TGTGCCAGCAGCTTGAGTCCGGGGGATGGCTACACCTTC
NA	TRBJ2-3	NA	TRBV5-1	CASSLRSGEDTQYF	TGCGCCAGCAGCCTGAGGTCAGGGGAAGATACGCAGTATTTT
NA	TRBJ1-5	NA	TRBV5-6	CASSFFGQPQHF	TGTGCCAGCAGCTTCTTCGGGCAGCCCCAGCATTTT
NA	TRBJ1-2	TRBD1	TRBV9	CASSEPDREYGYTF	TGTGCCAGCAGCGAACCGGACAGGGAGTATGGCTACACCTTC
NA	TRBJ1-1	TRBD1	TRBV18	CASTNRGTEAFF	TGTGCCAGTACTAACAGGGGGACTGAAGCTTTCTTT
NA	TRBJ2-5	NA	TRBV11-1	CASSLTGTSQETQYF	TGTGCCAGCAGCTTAACCGGGACTTCCCAAGAGACCCAGTACTTC
NA	TRBJ1-3	NA	TRBV2	CASKQSSGNTIYF	TGTGCCAGCAAACAGTCCTCTGGAAACACCATATATTTT
NA	TRBJ1-4	TRBD1	TRBV4-3	CASSQDPGTATNEKLFF	TGCGCCAGCAGCCAAGATCCAGGGACAGCAACTAATGAAAAACTGTTTTTT
NA	TRBJ1-1	TRBD1	TRBV18	CASSPRDRGGDTEAFF	TGTGCCAGCTCACCAAGGGACAGGGGAGGGGACACTGAAGCTTTCTTT
NA	TRBJ1-6	TRBD1	TRBV2	CASSDQGQGGYSPLHF	TGTGCCAGCAGTGATCAGGGACAGGGAGGGTATTCACCCCTCCACTTT
few	TRBJ2-1	TRBD1	TRBV7-2	CASSLEAAGTGIDEQFF	TGTGCCAGCAGCTTGGAAGCCGCCGGGACAGGGATCGACGAGCAGTTCTTC
NA	TRBJ2-5	NA	TRBV5-4	CASSFEARGAGETQYF	TGTGCCAGCAGCTTCGAGGCCAGGGGGGCCGGAGAGACCCAGTACTTC
NA	TRBJ1-2	TRBD1	TRBV6-1	CASSPSGQAYGYTF	TGTGCCAGCAGCCCATCCGGACAGGCCTATGGCTACACCTTC
NA	TRBJ2-4	NA	TRBV2	CASKSVAGATNIQYF	TGTGCCAGCAAGTCGGTGGCGGGGGCGACAAACATTCAGTACTTC
NA	TRBJ2-5	NA	TRBV10-3	CAIRIGETQYF	TGTGCCATCCGCATCGGGGAGACCCAGTACTTC
once	TRBJ2-2	TRBD1	TRBV2	CATSTGPNTGELFF	TGTGCCACCTCGACAGGGCCGAACACCGGGGAGCTGTTTTTT
NA	TRBJ2-1	TRBD2	TRBV9	CASSVVPSGGYNEQFF	TGTGCCAGCAGCGTAGTTCCTAGCGGGGGGTACAATGAGCAGTTCTTC
NA	TRBJ1-5	TRBD1	TRBV5-1	CASSPTGNQPQHF	TGCGCCAGCAGCCCGACAGGGAATCAGCCCCAGCATTTT
NA	TRBJ1-1	NA	TRBV28	CASSRGRGTTEAFF	TGTGCCAGCAGTAGGGGTAGGGGGACCACTGAAGCTTTCTTT
NA	TRBJ2-3	TRBD1	TRBV30	CAWSVIRDRGTDTQYF	TGTGCCTGGAGTGTAATACGGGACAGGGGCACAGATACGCAGTATTTT
NA	TRBJ2-7	TRBD1	TRBV4-1	CASSHAAGGNYEQYF	TGCGCCAGCAGCCACGCTGCAGGGGGCAATTACGAGCAGTACTTC